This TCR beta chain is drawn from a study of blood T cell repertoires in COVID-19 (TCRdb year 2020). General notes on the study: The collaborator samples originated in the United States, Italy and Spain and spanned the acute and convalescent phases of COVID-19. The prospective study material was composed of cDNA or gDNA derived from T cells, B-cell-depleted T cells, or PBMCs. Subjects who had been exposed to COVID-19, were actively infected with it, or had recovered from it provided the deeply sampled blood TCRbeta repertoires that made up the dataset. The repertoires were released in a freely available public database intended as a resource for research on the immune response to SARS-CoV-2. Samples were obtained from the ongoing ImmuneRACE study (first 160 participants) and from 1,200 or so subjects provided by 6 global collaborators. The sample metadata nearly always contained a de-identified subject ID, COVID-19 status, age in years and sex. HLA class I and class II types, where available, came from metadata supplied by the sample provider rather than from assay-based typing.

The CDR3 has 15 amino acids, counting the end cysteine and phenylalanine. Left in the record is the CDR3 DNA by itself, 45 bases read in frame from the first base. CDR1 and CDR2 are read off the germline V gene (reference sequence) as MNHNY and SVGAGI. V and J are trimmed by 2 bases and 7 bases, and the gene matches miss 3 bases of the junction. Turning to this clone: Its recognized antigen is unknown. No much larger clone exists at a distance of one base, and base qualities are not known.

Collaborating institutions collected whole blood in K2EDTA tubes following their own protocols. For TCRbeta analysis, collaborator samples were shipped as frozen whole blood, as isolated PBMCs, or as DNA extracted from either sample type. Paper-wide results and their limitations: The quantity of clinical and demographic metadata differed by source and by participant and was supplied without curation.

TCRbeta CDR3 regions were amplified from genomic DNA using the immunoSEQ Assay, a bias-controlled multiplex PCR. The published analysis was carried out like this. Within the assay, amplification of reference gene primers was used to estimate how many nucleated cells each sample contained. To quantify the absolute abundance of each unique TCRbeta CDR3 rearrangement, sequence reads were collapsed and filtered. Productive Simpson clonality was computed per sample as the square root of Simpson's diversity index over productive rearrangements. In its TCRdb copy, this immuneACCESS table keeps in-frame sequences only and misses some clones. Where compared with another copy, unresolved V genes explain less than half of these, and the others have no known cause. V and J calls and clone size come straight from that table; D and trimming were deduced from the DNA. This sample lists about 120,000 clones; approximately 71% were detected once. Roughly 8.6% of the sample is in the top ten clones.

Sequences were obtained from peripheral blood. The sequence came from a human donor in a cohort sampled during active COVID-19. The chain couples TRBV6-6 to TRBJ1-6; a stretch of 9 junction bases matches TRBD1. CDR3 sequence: CASSYRDRANSPLHF. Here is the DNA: TGTGCCAGCAGTTACCGGGACAGGGCAAATTCACCCCTCCACTTT.